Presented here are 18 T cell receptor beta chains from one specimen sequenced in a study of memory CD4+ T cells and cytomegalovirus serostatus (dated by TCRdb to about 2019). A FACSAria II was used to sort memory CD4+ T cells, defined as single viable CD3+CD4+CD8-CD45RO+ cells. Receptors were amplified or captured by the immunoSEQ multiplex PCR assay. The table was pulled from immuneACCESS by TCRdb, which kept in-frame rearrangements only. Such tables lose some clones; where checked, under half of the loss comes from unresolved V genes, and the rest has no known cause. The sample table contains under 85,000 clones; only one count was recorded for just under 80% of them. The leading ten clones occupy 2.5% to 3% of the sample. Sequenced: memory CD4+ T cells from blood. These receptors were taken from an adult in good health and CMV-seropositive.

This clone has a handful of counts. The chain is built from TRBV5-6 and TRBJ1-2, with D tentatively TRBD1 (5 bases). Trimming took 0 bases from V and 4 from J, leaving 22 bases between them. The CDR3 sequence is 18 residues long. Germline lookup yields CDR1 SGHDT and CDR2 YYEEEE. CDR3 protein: CASSLAFEWGTQPYGYTF. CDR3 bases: TGTGCCAGCAGCTTGGCCTTTGAGTGGGGGACCCAACCCTATGGCTACACCTTC.

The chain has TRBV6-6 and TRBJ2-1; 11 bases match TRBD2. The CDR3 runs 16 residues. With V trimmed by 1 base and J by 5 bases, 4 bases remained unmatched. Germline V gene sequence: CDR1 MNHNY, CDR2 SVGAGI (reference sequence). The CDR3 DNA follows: TGTGCCAGCAGTTACTTTACTAGCGGGGGCCACAATGAGCAGTTCTTC. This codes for CASSYFTSGGHNEQFF.

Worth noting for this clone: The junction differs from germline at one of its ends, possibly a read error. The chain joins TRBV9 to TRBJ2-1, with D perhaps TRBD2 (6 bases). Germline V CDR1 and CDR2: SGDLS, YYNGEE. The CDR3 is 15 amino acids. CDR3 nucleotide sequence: TGTGCCGGCAGCGCACCGGGACTCGAGTACAATGAGCAGTTCTTC. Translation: CAGSAPGLEYNEQFF.

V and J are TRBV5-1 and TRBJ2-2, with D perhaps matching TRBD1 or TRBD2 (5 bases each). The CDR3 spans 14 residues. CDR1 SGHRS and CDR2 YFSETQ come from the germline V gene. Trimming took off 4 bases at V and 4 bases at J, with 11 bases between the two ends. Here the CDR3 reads CASSQRGTTGELFF. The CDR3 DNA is TGCGCCAGCAGCCAGAGGGGAACCACCGGGGAGCTGTTTTTT.

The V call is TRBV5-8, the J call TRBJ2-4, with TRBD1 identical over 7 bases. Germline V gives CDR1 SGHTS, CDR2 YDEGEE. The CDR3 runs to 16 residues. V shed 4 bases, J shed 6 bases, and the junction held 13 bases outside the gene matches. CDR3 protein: CASSPLEGRGINIQYF. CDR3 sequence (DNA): TGTGCCAGCAGCCCCTTAGAGGGCAGGGGGATAAACATTCAGTACTTC.

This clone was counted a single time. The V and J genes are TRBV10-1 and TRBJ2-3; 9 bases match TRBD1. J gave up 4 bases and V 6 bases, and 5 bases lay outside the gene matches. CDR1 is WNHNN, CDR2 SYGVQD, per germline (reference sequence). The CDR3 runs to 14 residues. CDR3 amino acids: CASSRTGVADTQYF. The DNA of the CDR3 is TGCGCCAGCAGCCGGACAGGGGTCGCAGATACGCAGTATTTT.

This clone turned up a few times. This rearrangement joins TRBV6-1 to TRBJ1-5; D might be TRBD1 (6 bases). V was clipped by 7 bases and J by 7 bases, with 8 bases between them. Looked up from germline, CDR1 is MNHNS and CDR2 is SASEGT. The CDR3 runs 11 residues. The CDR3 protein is CASKGGQPQHF. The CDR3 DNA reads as TGTGCCAGCAAAGGGGGACAGCCCCAGCATTTT.

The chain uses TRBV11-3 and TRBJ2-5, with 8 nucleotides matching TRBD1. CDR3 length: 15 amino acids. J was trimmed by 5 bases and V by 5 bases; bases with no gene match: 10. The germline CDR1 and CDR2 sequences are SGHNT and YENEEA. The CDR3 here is CASSAGQVGWETQYF. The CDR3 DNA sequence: TGTGCCAGCAGCGCGGGACAGGTCGGGTGGGAGACCCAGTACTTC.

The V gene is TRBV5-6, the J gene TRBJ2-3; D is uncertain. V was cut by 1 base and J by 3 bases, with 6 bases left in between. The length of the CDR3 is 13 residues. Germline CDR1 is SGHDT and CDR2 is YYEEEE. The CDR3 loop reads CASSLMGTDTQYF. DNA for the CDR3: TGTGCCAGCAGCTTGATGGGGACAGATACGCAGTATTTT.

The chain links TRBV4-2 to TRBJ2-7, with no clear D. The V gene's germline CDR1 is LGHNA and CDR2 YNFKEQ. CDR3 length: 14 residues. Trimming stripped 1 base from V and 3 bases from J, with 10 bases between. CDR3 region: CASSQGGSDYEQYF. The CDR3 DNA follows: TGTGCCAGCAGCCAAGGAGGCTCCGACTACGAGCAGTACTTC.

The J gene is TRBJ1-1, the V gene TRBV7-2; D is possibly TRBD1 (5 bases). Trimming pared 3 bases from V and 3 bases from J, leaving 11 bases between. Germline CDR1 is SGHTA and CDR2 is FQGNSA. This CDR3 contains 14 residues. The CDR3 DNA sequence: TGTGCCAGCAGCTTGGGGGTGCTGGACACTGAAGCTTTCTTT. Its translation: CASSLGVLDTEAFF.

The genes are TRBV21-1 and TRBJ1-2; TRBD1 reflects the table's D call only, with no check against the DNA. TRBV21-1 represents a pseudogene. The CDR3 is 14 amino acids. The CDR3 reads CASRRHLTNYGYTF. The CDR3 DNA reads TGTGCCAGTCGAAGACACCTAACTAACTATGGCTACACCTTC.

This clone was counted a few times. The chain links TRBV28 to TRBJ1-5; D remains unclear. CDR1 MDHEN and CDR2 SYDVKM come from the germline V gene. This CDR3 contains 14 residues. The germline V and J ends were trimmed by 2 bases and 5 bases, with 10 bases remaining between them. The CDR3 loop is CASSLSGRYQPQHF. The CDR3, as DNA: TGTGCCAGCAGTTTAAGTGGAAGATATCAGCCCCAGCATTTT.

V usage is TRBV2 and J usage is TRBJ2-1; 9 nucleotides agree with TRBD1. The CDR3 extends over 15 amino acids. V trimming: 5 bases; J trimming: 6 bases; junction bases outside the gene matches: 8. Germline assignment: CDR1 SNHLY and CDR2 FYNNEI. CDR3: CASSLGDRALNEQFF. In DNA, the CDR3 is TGTGCCAGCAGTCTCGGGGACAGGGCCCTCAATGAGCAGTTCTTC.

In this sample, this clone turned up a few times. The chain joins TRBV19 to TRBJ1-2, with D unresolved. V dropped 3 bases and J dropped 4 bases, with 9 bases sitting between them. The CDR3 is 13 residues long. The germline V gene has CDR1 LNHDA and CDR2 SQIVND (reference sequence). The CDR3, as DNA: TGTGCCAGTAGTATTCGAGACGCCTATGGCTACACCTTC. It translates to CASSIRDAYGYTF. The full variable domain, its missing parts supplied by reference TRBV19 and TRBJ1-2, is DGGITQSPKYLFRKEGQNVTLSCEQNLNHDAMYWYRQDPGQGLRLIYYSQIVNDFQKGDIAEGYSVSREKKESFPLTVTSAQKNPTAFYLCASSIRDAYGYTFGSGTRLTVV.

CDR3 nucleotides: TGTGCCATCAGTGGTCAGGACTCCCCCTACGAGCAGTACTTC. The encoded protein is CAISGQDSPYEQYF. The rearrangement joins TRBV10-3 to TRBJ2-7; D might be TRBD2 (5 bases). The V end lost 4 bases, the J end lost 2 bases, and 12 bases lay between the germline ends. Germline V gene lookup returns CDR1 ENHRY and CDR2 SYGVKD. The CDR3 is 14 amino acids.

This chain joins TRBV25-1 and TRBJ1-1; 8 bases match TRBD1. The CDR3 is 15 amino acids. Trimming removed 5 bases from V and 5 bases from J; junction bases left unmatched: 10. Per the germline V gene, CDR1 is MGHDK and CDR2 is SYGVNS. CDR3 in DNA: TGTGCCAGCAGTCAGGCCGGACAGGGTCGGACTGAAGCTTTCTTT. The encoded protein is CASSQAGQGRTEAFF.

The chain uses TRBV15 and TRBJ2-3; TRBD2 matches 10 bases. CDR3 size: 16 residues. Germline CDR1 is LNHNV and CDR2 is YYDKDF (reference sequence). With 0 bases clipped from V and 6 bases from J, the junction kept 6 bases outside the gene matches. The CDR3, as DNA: TGTGCCACCAGCAGAGATTCAGCGGGGGGGTACGATACGCAGTATTTT. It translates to CATSRDSAGGYDTQYF.